This T cell receptor beta chain was found in a study of T cell responses to AZD1222 COVID-19 vaccine. General study findings and limits: Spike was spanned by vaccine-associated CD4 TCRs, with dominance at 160-218 and 743-854.

Method: immunoSEQ multiplex PCR; TCRdb's copy keeps in-frame clones and lacks some. This table has about 140,000 clones, more than 85% appearing once. Second-dose intervals near 4 or 12 weeks were combined. A remark on this clone: Its antigen is unknown.

The CDR3 sequence is 14 residues long. V was clipped by 5 bases and J by 4 bases, with 11 bases between them. CDR1 and CDR2 (germline): LNHDA, SQIVND (reference sequence). This sequence joins TRBV19 and TRBJ2-2, with a weak D call TRBD2 (5 bases). This TCR was sampled from an adult who received the AZD1222 COVID-19 vaccine. The starting material was peripheral blood, obtained 28 days after the second AZD1222 dose. The CDR3 DNA reads as TGTGCCAGTAGTTACGGGGTCTCCACCGGGGAGCTGTTTTTT. Residues: CASSYGVSTGELFF.